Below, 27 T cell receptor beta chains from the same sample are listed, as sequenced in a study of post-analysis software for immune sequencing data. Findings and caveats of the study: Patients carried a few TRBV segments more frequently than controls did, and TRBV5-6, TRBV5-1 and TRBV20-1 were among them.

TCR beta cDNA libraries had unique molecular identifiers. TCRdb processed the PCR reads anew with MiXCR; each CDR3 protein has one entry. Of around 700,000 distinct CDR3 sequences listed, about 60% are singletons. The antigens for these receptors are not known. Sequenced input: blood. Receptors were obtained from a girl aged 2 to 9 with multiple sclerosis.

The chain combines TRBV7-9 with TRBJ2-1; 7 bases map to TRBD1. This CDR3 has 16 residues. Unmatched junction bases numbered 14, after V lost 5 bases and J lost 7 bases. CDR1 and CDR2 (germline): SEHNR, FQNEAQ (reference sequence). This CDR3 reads CASSPQSDRRANEQFF. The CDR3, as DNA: TGTGCCAGCAGCCCCCAATCGGACAGGCGAGCGAATGAGCAGTTCTTC.

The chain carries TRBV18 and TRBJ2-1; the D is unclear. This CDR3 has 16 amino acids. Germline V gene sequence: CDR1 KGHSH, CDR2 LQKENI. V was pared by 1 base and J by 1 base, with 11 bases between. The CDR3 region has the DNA TGTGCCAGCTCACCACGGGTCCAGCTGTCCTACAATGAGCAGTTCTTC. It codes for CASSPRVQLSYNEQFF.

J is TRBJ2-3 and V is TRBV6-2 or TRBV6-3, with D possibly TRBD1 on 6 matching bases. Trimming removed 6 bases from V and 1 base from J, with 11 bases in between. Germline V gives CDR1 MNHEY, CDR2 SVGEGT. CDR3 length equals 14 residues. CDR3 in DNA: TGTGCCAGCAGGCAGGGGCTGGGCACAGATACGCAGTATTTT. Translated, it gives CASRQGLGTDTQYF.

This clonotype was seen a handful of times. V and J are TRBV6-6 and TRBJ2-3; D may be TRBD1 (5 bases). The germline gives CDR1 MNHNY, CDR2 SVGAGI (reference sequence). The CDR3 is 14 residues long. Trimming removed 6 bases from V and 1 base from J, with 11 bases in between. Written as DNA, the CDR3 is TGTGCCAGCAGCGTAGGGGCGCGCACAGATACGCAGTATTTT. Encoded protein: CASSVGARTDTQYF.

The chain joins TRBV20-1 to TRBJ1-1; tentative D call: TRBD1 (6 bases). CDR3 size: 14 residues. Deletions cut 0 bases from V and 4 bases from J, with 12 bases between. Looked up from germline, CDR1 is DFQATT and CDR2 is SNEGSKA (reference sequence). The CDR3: CSARDSNRATEAFF. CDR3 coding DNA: TGCAGTGCTAGAGATTCGAACAGGGCCACTGAAGCTTTCTTT.

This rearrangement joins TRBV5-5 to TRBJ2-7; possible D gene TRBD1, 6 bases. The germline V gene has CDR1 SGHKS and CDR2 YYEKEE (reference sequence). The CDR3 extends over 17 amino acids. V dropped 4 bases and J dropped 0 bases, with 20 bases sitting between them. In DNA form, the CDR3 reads TGTGCCAGCAGCCTACACCCCACAGGGACGAGCTCCTACGAGCAGTACTTC. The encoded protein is CASSLHPTGTSSYEQYF.

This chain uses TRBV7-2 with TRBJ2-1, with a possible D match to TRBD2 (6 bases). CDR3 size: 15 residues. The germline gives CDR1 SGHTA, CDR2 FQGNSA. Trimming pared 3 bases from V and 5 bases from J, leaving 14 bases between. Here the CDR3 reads CASSLSAGTNNEQFF. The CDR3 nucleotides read TGTGCCAGCAGCTTGTCAGCGGGTACGAACAATGAGCAGTTCTTC.

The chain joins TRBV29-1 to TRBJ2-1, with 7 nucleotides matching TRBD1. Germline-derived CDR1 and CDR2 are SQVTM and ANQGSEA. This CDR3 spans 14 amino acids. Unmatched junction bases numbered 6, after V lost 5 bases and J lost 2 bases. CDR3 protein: CSVLPGGTYNEQFF. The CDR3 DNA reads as TGCAGCGTTTTGCCAGGGGGAACCTACAATGAGCAGTTCTTC.

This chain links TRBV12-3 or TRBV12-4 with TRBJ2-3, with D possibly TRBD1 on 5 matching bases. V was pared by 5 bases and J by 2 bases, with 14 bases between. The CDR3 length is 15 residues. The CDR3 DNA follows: TGTGCCAGCAGTCCCCTAGGGGTAGACACAGATACGCAGTATTTT. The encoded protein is CASSPLGVDTDTQYF.

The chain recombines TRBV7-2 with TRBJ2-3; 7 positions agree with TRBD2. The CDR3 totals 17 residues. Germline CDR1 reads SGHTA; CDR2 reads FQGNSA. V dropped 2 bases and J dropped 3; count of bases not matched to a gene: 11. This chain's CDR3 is CASSLIGGEGLTDTQYF. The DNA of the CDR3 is TGTGCCAGCAGCTTAATTGGGGGGGAGGGCCTTACAGATACGCAGTATTTT.

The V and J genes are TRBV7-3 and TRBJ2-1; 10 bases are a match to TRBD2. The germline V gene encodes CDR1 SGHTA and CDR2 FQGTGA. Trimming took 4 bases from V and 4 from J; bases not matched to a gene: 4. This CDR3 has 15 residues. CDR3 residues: CASSSTSGIYNEQFF. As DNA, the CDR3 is TGTGCCAGCAGCTCCACTAGCGGGATATACAATGAGCAGTTCTTC.

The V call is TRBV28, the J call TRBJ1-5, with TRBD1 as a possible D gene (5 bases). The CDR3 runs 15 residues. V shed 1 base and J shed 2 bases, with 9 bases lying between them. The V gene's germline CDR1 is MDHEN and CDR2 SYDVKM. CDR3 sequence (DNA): TGTGCCAGCAGTTTATCCCTCAGGGGCAATCAGCCCCAGCATTTT. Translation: CASSLSLRGNQPQHF. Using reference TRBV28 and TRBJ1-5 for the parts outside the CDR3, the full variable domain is DVKVTQSSRYLVKRTGEKVFLECVQDMDHENMFWYRQDPGLGLRLIYFSYDVKMKEKGDIPEGYSVSREKKERFSLILESASTNQTSMYLCASSLSLRGNQPQHFGDGTRLSIL.

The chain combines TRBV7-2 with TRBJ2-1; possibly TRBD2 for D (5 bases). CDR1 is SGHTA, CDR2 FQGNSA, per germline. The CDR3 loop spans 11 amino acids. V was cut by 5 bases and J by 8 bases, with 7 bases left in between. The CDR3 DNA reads TGTGCCAGCAGCGTGGACTATGAGCAGTTCTTC. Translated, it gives CASSVDYEQFF.

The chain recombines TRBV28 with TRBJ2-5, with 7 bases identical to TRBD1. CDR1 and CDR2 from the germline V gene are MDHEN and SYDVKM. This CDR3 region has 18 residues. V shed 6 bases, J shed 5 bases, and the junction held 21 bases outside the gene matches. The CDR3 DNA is TGTGCCAGCAGCCTCGGGTTCGGTGGTTCACTACAGGGGGAGACCCAGTACTTC. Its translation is CASSLGFGGSLQGETQYF.

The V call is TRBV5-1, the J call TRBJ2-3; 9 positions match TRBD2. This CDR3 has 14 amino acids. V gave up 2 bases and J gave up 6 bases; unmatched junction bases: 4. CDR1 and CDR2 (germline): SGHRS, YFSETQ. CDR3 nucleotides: TGCGCCAGCAGCTTCTCGACTAGCGGTGATACGCAGTATTTT. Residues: CASSFSTSGDTQYF.

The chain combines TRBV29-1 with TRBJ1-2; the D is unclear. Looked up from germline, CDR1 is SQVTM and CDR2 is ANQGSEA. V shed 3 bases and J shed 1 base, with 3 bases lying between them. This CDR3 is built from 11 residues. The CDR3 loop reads CSVERNYGYTF. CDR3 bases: TGCAGCGTTGAGCGTAACTATGGCTACACCTTC.

As DNA, the CDR3 is TGTGCCAGCAGTGATCCTTGCCGGGACTGCCGGGTGAACACTGAAGCTTTCTTT. Translated: CASSDPCRDCRVNTEAFF. This sequence joins TRBV25-1 and TRBJ1-1; weak D call: TRBD1 (5 bases). V lost 3 bases, J lost 0 bases, and 20 bases lay in between. The CDR3 covers 18 residues. Germline CDR1 reads MGHDK; CDR2 reads SYGVNS.

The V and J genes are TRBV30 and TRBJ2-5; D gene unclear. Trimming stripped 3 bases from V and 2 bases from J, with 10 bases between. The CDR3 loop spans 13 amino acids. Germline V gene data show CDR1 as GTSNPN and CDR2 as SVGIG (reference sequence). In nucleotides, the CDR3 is TGTGCCTGGAGGTTGGGCTATCAAGAGACCCAGTACTTC. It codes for CAWRLGYQETQYF.

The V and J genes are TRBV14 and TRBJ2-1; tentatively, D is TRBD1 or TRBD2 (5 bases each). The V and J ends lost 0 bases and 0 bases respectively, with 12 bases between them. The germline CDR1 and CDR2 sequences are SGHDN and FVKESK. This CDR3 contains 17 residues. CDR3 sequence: CASSQDPYGTSYNEQFF. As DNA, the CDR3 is TGTGCCAGCAGCCAAGATCCATACGGGACCTCCTACAATGAGCAGTTCTTC.

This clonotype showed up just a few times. CDR3 sequence (DNA): TGCAGTGCTAGTTCCATCCAGCGGGGACCCTACGAGCAGTACTTC. Protein: CSASSIQRGPYEQYF. V gene TRBV20-1 combines with J gene TRBJ2-7; 7 bases match TRBD2. This CDR3 has 15 amino acids. Germline V gives CDR1 DFQATT, CDR2 SNEGSKA (reference sequence). Unmatched junction bases numbered 10, after V lost 3 bases and J lost 2 bases.

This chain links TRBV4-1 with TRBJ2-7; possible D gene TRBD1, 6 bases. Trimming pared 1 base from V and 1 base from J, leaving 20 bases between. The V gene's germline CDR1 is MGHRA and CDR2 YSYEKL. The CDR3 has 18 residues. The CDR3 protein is CASSQAARTDDYSYEQYF. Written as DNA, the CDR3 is TGCGCCAGCAGCCAAGCCGCCCGGACAGACGATTATTCCTACGAGCAGTACTTC.

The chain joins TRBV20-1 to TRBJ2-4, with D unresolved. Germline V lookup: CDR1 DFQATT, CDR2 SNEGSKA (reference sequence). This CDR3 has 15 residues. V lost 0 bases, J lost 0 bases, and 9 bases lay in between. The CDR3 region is CSARDLELAKNIQYF. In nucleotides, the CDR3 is TGCAGTGCTAGAGATCTGGAGTTAGCCAAAAACATTCAGTACTTC.

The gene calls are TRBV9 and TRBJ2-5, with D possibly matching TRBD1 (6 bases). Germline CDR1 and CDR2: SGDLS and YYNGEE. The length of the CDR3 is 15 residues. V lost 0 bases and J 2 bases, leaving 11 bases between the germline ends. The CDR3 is CASSVGDISQETQYF. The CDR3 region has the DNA TGTGCCAGCAGCGTAGGGGACATTAGTCAAGAGACCCAGTACTTC.

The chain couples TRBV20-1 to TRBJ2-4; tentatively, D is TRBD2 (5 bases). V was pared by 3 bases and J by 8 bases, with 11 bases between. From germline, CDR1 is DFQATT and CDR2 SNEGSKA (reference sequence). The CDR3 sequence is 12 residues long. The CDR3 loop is CSASGVRYIQYF. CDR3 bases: TGCAGTGCTAGCGGGGTACGGTACATTCAGTACTTC.

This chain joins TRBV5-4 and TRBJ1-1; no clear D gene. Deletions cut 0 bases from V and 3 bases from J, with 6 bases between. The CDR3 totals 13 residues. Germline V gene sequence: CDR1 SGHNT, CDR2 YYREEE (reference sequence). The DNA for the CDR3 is TGTGCCAGCAGCTTGGGTGCAGACACTGAAGCTTTCTTT. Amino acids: CASSLGADTEAFF.

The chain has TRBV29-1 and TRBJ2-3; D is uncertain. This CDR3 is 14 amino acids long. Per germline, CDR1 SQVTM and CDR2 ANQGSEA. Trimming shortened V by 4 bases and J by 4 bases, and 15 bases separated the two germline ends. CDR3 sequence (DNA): TGCAGCGTTGGAACCCTTCTAGAATCAGATACGCAGTATTTT. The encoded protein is CSVGTLLESDTQYF.

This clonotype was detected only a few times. CDR3 region: CASSQGTGGINEKLFF. The CDR3 DNA follows: TGCGCCAGCAGCCAGGGGACAGGGGGGATTAATGAAAAACTGTTTTTT. The chain recombines TRBV4-1 with TRBJ1-4; 11 nucleotides match TRBD1. With V trimmed by 3 bases and J by 4 bases, 4 bases remained unmatched. This CDR3 region has 16 residues. Germline CDR1 is MGHRA and CDR2 is YSYEKL.